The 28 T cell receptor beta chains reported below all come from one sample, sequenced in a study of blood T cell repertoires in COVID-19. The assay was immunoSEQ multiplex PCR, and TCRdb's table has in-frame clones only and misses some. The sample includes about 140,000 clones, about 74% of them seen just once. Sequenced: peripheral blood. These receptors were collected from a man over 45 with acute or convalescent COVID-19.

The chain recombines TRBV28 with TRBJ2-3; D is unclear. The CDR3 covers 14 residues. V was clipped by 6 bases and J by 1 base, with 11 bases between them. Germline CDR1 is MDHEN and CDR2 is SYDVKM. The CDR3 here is CASSDSRGTDTQYF. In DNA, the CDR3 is TGTGCCAGCAGCGACTCCCGTGGCACAGATACGCAGTATTTT.

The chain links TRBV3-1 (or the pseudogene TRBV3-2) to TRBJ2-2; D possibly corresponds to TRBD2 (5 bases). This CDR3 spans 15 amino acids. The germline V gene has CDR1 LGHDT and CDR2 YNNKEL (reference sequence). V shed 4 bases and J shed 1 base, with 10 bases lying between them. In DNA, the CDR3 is TGTGCCAGCAGCCCAACTAGAGGGAACACCGGGGAGCTGTTTTTT. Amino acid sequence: CASSPTRGNTGELFF.

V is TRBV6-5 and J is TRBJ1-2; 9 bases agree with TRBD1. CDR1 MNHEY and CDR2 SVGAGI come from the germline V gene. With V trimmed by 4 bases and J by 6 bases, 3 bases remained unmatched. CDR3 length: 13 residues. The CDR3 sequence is CASSSRDRDGYTF. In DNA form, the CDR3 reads TGTGCCAGCAGTTCGAGGGACAGGGATGGCTACACCTTC.

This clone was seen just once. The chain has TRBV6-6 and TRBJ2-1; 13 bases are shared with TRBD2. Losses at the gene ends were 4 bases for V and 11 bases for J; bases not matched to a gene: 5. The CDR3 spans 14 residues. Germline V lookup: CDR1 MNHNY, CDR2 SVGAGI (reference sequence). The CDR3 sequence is CASSLLAGGLQQFF. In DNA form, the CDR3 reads TGTGCCAGCAGTTTACTAGCGGGGGGGCTACAGCAGTTCTTC.

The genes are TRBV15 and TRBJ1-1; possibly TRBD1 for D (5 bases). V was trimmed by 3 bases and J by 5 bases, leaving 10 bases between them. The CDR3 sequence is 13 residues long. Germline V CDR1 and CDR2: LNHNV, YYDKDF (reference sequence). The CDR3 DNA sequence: TGTGCCACCAGCAGCCCCGGGGGGACTGAAGCTTTCTTT. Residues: CATSSPGGTEAFF.

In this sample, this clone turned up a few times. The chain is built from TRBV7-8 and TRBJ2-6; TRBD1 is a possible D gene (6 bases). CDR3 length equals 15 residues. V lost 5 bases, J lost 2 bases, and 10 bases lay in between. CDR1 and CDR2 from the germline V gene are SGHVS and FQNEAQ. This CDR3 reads CASSPYRAGANVLTF. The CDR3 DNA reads TGTGCCAGCAGCCCATACAGGGCTGGGGCCAACGTCCTGACTTTC.

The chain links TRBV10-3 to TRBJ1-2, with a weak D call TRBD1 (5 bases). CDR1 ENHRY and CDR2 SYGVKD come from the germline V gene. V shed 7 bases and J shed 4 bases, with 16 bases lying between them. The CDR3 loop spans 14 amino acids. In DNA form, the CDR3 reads TGTGCCATCACCCCGACAGTAACCGCCTATGGCTACACCTTC. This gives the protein CAITPTVTAYGYTF.

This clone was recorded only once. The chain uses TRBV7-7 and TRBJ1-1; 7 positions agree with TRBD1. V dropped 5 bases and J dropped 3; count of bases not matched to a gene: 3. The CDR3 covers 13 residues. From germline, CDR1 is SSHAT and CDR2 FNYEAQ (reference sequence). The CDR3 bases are TGTGCCAGCAGCCGCGACAGGGACACTGAAGCTTTCTTT. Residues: CASSRDRDTEAFF.

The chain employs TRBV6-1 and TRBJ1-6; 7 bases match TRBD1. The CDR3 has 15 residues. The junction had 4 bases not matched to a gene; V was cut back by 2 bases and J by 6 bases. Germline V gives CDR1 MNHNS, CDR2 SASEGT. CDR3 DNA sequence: TGTGCCAGCAGTGAAAGACAGGGTCGTAATTCACCCCTCCACTTT. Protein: CASSERQGRNSPLHF.

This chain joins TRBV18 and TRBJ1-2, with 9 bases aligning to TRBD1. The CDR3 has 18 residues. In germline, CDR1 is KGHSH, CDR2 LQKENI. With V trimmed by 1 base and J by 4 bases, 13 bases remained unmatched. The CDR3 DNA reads TGTGCCAGCTCACCACAGGGGACAGGGTTATCTGGGACCTATGGCTACACCTTC. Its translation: CASSPQGTGLSGTYGYTF.

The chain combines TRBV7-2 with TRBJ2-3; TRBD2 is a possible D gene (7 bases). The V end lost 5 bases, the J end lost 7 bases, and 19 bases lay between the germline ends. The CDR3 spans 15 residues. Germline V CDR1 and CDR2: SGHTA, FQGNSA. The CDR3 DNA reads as TGTGCCAGCAGCGATGGCACCGGGGGGCCGTATACGCAGTATTTT. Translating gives CASSDGTGGPYTQYF.

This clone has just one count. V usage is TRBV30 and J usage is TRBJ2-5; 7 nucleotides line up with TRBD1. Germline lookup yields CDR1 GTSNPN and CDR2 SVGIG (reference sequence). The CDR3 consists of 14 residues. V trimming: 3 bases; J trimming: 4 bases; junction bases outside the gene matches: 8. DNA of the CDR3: TGTGCCTGGAGAGAGGGGGCGCTAAGAGAGACCCAGTACTTC. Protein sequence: CAWREGALRETQYF.

The CDR3 DNA reads as TGCAGCGCCGGATCGGACAGCTACAATGAGCAGTTCTTC. It codes for CSAGSDSYNEQFF. This chain connects TRBV29-1 to TRBJ2-1; D perhaps matches TRBD1 (6 bases). The V and J ends lost 7 bases and 3 bases respectively, with 13 bases between them. Per the germline V gene, CDR1 is SQVTM and CDR2 is ANQGSEA. The CDR3 runs 13 residues.

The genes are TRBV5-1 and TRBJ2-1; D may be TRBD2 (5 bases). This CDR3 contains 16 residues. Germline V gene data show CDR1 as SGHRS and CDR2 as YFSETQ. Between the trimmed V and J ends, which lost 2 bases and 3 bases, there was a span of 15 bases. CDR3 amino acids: CASSLGPTAGYNEQFF. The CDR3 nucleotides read TGCGCCAGCAGCTTAGGCCCAACGGCGGGCTACAATGAGCAGTTCTTC.

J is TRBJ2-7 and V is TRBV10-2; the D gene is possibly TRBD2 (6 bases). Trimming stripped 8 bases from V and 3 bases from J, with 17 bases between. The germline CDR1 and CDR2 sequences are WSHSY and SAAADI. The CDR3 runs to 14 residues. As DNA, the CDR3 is TGCGCCAGCGGTAATAGCGGAAATTTCTACGAGCAGTACGTC. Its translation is CASGNSGNFYEQYV.

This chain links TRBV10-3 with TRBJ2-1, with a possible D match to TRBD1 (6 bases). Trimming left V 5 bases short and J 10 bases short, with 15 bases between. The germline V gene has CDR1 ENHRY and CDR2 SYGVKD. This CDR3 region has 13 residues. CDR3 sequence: CAISLSSGQEQFF. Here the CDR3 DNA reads TGTGCCATCAGTCTATCGAGCGGACAGGAGCAGTTCTTC.

CDR3 sequence reads: CASSLNIDGSWAGNTIYF. The CDR3 coding sequence is TGTGCCAGCAGCTTAAATATTGACGGATCGTGGGCCGGAAACACCATATATTTT. The rearrangement links TRBV7-6 to TRBJ1-3; D remains ambiguous. The V and J ends lost 2 bases and 4 bases respectively, with 21 bases between them. The CDR3 is 18 amino acids. Germline values: CDR1 SGHVS, CDR2 FNYEAQ.

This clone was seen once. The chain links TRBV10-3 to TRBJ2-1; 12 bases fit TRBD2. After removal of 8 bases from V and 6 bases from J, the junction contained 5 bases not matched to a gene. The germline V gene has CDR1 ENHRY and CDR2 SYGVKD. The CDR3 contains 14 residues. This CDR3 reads CAIGPLAGGNEQFF. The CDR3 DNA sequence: TGTGCCATCGGACCACTAGCGGGGGGCAATGAGCAGTTCTTC.

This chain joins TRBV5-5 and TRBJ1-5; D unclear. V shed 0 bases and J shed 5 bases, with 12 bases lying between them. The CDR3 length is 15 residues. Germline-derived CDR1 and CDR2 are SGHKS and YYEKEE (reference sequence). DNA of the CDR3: TGTGCCAGCAGCTTGGGCGTCCTCGGGGATCAGCCCCAGCATTTT. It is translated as CASSLGVLGDQPQHF.

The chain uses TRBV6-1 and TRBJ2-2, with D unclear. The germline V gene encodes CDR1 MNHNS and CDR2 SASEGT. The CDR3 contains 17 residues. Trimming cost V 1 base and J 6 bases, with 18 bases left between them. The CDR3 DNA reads TGTGCCAGCAGTGAAGAGTGGCAGGTCATCGCACCCGGGGAGCTGTTTTTT. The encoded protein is CASSEEWQVIAPGELFF.

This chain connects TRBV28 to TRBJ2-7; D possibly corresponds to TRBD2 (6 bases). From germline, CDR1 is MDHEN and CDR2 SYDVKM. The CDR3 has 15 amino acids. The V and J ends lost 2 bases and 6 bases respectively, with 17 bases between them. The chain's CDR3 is CASSLDLDGGFEQYF. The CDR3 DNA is TGTGCCAGCAGTTTAGATTTAGACGGAGGGTTCGAGCAGTACTTC. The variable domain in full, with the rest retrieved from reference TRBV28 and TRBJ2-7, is DVKVTQSSRYLVKRTGEKVFLECVQDMDHENMFWYRQDPGLGLRLIYFSYDVKMKEKGDIPEGYSVSREKKERFSLILESASTNQTSMYLCASSLDLDGGFEQYFGPGTRLTVT.

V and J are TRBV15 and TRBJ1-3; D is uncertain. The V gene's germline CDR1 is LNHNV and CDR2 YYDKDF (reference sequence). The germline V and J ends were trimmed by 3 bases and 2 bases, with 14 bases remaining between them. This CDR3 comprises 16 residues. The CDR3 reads CATSSPASSTGNTIYF. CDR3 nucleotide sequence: TGTGCCACCAGCAGCCCCGCGTCAAGCACTGGAAACACCATATATTTT.

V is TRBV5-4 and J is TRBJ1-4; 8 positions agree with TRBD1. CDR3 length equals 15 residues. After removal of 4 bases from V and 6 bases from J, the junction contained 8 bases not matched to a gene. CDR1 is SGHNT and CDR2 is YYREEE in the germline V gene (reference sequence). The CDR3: CASSATGTGDEKLFF. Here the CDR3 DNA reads TGTGCCAGCAGCGCAACCGGGACAGGCGATGAAAAACTGTTTTTT.

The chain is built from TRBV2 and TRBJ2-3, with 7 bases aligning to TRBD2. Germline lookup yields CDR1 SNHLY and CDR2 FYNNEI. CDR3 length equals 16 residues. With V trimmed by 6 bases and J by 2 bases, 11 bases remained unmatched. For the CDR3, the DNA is TGTGCCAGCAGAAGCATTGGACTAGGTTACACAGATACGCAGTATTTT. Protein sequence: CASRSIGLGYTDTQYF.

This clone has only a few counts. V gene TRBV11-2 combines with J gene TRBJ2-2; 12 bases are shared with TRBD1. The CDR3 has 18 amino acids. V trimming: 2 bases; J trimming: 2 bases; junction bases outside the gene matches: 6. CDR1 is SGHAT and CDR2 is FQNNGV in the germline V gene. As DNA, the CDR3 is TGTGCCAGCAGCTTATATGGGACAGGGGGCGGCAACACCGGGGAGCTGTTTTTT. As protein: CASSLYGTGGGNTGELFF.

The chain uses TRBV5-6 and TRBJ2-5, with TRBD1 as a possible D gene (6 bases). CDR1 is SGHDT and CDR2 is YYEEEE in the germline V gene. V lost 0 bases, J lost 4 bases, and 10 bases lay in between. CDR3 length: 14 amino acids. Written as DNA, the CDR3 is TGTGCCAGCAGCTTGGGTTTAGGGGGAGAGACCCAGTACTTC. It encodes CASSLGLGGETQYF.

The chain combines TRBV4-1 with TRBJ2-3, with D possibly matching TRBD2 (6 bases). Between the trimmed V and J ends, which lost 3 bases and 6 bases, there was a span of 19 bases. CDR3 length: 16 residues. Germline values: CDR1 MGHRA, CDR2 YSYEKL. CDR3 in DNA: TGCGCCAGCAGCCACATCGGGAGACAGACCGGGGATACGCAGTATTTT. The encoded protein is CASSHIGRQTGDTQYF.

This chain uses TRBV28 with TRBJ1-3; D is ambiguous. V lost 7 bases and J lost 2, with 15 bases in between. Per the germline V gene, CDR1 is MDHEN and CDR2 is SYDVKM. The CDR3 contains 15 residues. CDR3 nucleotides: TGTGCCAGCACCGCCCCCAGGAGGACTGGAAACACCATATATTTT. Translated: CASTAPRRTGNTIYF.